A single sample gave rise to the 27 T cell receptor beta chains below, sequenced in a study of cytotoxic CD8 clonotypes in ibrutinib-treated CLL. The data were produced by immunoSEQ multiplex PCR, yet TCRdb's version contains in-frame clones alone and is incomplete. The repertoire holds 40,000 or so clones, with just over 70% as singletons. The input for sequencing was PBMCs, taken at disease progression, from a patient treated with ibrutinib. The receptors originated from a human donor with chronic lymphocytic leukemia.

This clone was recorded once. This chain connects TRBV27 to TRBJ2-2; 9 bases agree with TRBD1. J lost 5 bases, V lost 3 bases, and 7 bases had no gene match. From germline, CDR1 is MNHEY and CDR2 SMNVEV (reference sequence). CDR3 length: 16 residues. CDR3 sequence: CASSFGTGRLTGELFF. CDR3 bases: TGTGCCAGCAGTTTCGGGACAGGGAGATTAACCGGGGAGCTGTTTTTT.

J is TRBJ1-4 and V is TRBV18, with D perhaps matching TRBD1 (6 bases). Trimming removed 5 bases from V and 6 bases from J, with 10 bases in between. Germline loops: CDR1 KGHSH, CDR2 LQKENI. CDR3 length: 13 residues. The CDR3 region is CASSRDTDEKLFF. The CDR3 bases are TGTGCCAGCTCAAGGGACACGGATGAAAAACTGTTTTTT. The whole variable domain, remainder taken from reference TRBV18 and TRBJ1-4, is NAGVMQNPRHLVRRRGQEARLRCSPMKGHSHVYWYRQLPEEGLKFMVYLQKENIIDESGMPKERFSAEFPKEGPSILRIQQVVRGDSAAYFCASSRDTDEKLFFGSGTQLSVL.

The genes are TRBV28 and TRBJ2-7; D unresolved. The CDR3 length is 14 residues. V lost 3 bases, J lost 6 bases, and 15 bases lay in between. Per the germline V gene, CDR1 is MDHEN and CDR2 is SYDVKM. The CDR3 DNA reads as TGTGCCAGCAGTTTCAATCGTGGGTGGGGCGAGCAGTACTTC. Translated: CASSFNRGWGEQYF.

This clone showed up just a few times. The chain joins TRBV7-9 to TRBJ2-5; 7 nucleotides agree with TRBD1. CDR3 size: 14 residues. In germline, CDR1 is SEHNR, CDR2 FQNEAQ (reference sequence). Trimming at V came to 4 bases and at J to 2 bases, leaving 4 bases not matched to a gene. CDR3: CASSSPGQQETQYF. CDR3 nucleotide sequence: TGTGCCAGCAGCTCACCGGGACAGCAAGAGACCCAGTACTTC.

This rearrangement joins TRBV28 to TRBJ1-6; D remains ambiguous. CDR3 length equals 15 residues. The V gene's germline CDR1 is MDHEN and CDR2 SYDVKM. Trimming stripped 6 bases from V and 9 bases from J, with 18 bases between. The CDR3, as DNA: TGTGCCAGCAGGCCGGGTAGCATAAGAAGTTCACCCCTCCACTTT. As protein: CASRPGSIRSSPLHF.

The chain combines TRBV19 with TRBJ2-1, with 14 bases identical to TRBD2. The CDR3 runs to 17 residues. Trimming took 7 bases from V and 6 from J; bases not matched to a gene: 11. CDR1 and CDR2 (germline): LNHDA, SQIVND (reference sequence). The CDR3 bases are TGTGCCAGTAAGGGGACTAGCGGGAGCACTATGTCCAATGAGCAGTTCTTC. Its translation is CASKGTSGSTMSNEQFF.

The gene calls are TRBV6-5 and TRBJ1-2, with D maybe TRBD1 (6 bases). Germline lookup yields CDR1 MNHEY and CDR2 SVGAGI. Trimming took 6 bases from V and 6 from J, leaving 14 bases between them. The CDR3 contains 13 residues. The CDR3, as DNA: TGTGCCAGCAGACGCGACAGGCAGGATGGCTACACCTTC. Translated, it gives CASRRDRQDGYTF.

The chain employs TRBV27 and TRBJ2-1; D is unclear. CDR3 size: 13 residues. V lost 8 bases and J lost 10, with 18 bases in between. CDR1 MNHEY and CDR2 SMNVEV come from the germline V gene (reference sequence). The CDR3 reads CASQRGAYGEQFF. The DNA of the CDR3 is TGTGCCAGCCAGCGTGGCGCATACGGCGAGCAGTTCTTC.

The J gene is TRBJ2-1, the V gene TRBV27; 7 bases agree with TRBD1. Germline assignment: CDR1 MNHEY and CDR2 SMNVEV (reference sequence). The V segment lost 5 bases and the J segment 6 bases; nucleotides outside the gene matches: 4. CDR3 length equals 13 residues. The CDR3 loop is CASSINRGNEQFF. The CDR3 DNA sequence: TGTGCCAGCAGTATCAACAGGGGCAATGAGCAGTTCTTC.

The chain combines TRBV5-4 with TRBJ2-5; 8 positions match TRBD2. In germline, CDR1 is SGHNT, CDR2 YYREEE (reference sequence). The CDR3 is made up of 13 amino acids. V was clipped by 4 bases and J by 14 bases; unmatched bases: 13. The CDR3 protein is CASSANAEAGDYF. The CDR3, as DNA: TGTGCCAGCAGCGCCAACGCCGAAGCGGGGGACTACTTC.

This sequence joins TRBV18 and TRBJ2-5; TRBD2 matches 8 bases. The V segment lost 0 bases and the J segment 0 bases; nucleotides outside the gene matches: 6. This CDR3 spans 17 amino acids. Per germline, CDR1 KGHSH and CDR2 LQKENI. CDR3 residues: CASSPPRGGSNQETQYF. The CDR3 DNA sequence: TGTGCCAGCTCACCACCTCGGGGGGGGAGCAACCAAGAGACCCAGTACTTC.

The gene calls are TRBV7-8 and TRBJ2-3; D could derive from TRBD1 or TRBD2 (5 bases each). Germline V gene sequence: CDR1 SGHVS, CDR2 FQNEAQ. The CDR3 has 12 residues. Deletions cut 7 bases from V and 6 bases from J, with 11 bases between. The CDR3 here is CASTGNRDTQYF. The CDR3 nucleotides are TGTGCCAGCACGGGGAACAGGGATACGCAGTATTTT. The whole variable domain, filled in from reference TRBV7-8 and TRBJ2-3, reads GAGVSQSPRYKVAKRGQDVALRCDPISGHVSLFWYQQALGQGPEFLTYFQNEAQLDKSGLPSDRFFAERPEGSVSTLKIQRTQQEDSAVYLCASTGNRDTQYFGPGTRLTVL.

This clone was observed a handful of times. V gene TRBV2 combines with J gene TRBJ2-7; a weak D match, TRBD1 (5 bases). Germline V CDR1 and CDR2: SNHLY, FYNNEI. Trimming removed 9 bases at V and 4 bases at J, with 19 bases between. CDR3 length equals 14 residues. CDR3 in amino acids: CARRKDIGNYEQYF. The CDR3 nucleotides read TGTGCCAGGAGAAAGGACATAGGCAATTACGAGCAGTACTTC.

This clone was seen a few times. The CDR3 loop is CASSQNTGELFF. CDR3 coding DNA: TGTGCCAGCAGCCAAAACACCGGGGAGCTGTTTTTT. This rearrangement joins TRBV5-4 to TRBJ2-2; D is unclear. CDR1 SGHNT and CDR2 YYREEE come from the germline V gene (reference sequence). This CDR3 spans 12 amino acids. The V gene lost 4 bases and the J gene lost 2 bases, with 3 bases spanning the gap.

Only a few counts were recorded for this clone. The chain joins TRBV11-2 to TRBJ2-2; TRBD2 aligns across 7 bases. CDR3 length equals 14 residues. The ends lost 4 bases at V and 3 bases at J; junction bases unmatched: 2. In germline, CDR1 is SGHAT, CDR2 FQNNGV. CDR3 in DNA: TGTGCCAGCAGCTCCAGCGGGGACACCGGGGAGCTGTTTTTT. Amino acids: CASSSSGDTGELFF.

This clone occurred a few times. The V call is TRBV12-5, the J call TRBJ2-2, with TRBD1 identical over 11 bases. The ends lost 4 bases at V and 7 bases at J; junction bases unmatched: 5. This CDR3 region has 15 residues. Germline V gene sequence: CDR1 LGHNT, CDR2 FRNRAP. CDR3 amino acids: CASGSDRGLSGELFF. The CDR3 bases are TGTGCTAGTGGTTCGGACAGGGGGCTTAGCGGGGAGCTGTTTTTT.

V and J are TRBV6-1 and TRBJ2-7; TRBD2 matches 15 bases. The length of the CDR3 is 15 residues. Looked up from germline, CDR1 is MNHNS and CDR2 is SASEGT. Trimming removed 6 bases from V and 2 bases from J; junction bases left unmatched: 2. The CDR3 sequence: CASSGLAGGPYEQYF. CDR3 in DNA: TGTGCCAGCAGCGGACTAGCGGGAGGGCCCTACGAGCAGTACTTC.

This chain links TRBV12-2 with TRBJ1-1. TRBV12-2 is a documented pseudogene. CDR3 length equals 15 residues. This chain's CDR3 is CASRLARGVNTEAFF. CDR3 sequence (DNA): TGTGCAAGTCGCTTAGCCCGGGGAGTGAACACTGAAGCTTTCTTT.

In DNA form, the CDR3 reads TGTGCAGAATCCGAGTCGGGGGTTAGTCAGCCCCAGCATTTT. Its protein is CAESESGVSQPQHF. This chain links TRBV19 with TRBJ1-5; TRBD1 might be the D (5 bases). Germline assignment: CDR1 LNHDA and CDR2 SQIVND (reference sequence). The CDR3 covers 14 residues.

The chain uses TRBV4-1 and TRBJ2-1; D is unclear. The CDR3 contains 14 residues. V was pared by 0 bases and J by 2 bases, with 5 bases between. Germline V gene data show CDR1 as MGHRA and CDR2 as YSYEKL. The CDR3 nucleotides read TGCGCCAGCAGCCAAGATGCAACCTACAATGAGCAGTTCTTC. The encoded protein is CASSQDATYNEQFF.

This clone occurred a few times. The chain joins TRBV4-1 to TRBJ1-5; TRBD1 might be the D (5 bases). Per germline, CDR1 MGHRA and CDR2 YSYEKL. This CDR3 has 16 residues. The V gene lost 0 bases and the J gene lost 4 bases, with 13 bases spanning the gap. The CDR3 region has the DNA TGCGCCAGCAGCCAAGAAGGTGGGAGACAGAATCAGCCCCAGCATTTT. Protein sequence: CASSQEGGRQNQPQHF.

This clone appeared once. This chain links TRBV28 with TRBJ2-7; 8 nucleotides match TRBD2. The CDR3 runs 14 residues. The trim removed 7 bases at V and 6 bases at J, leaving 11 bases unmatched. In germline, CDR1 is MDHEN, CDR2 SYDVKM. In DNA form, the CDR3 reads TGTGCCAGCAATTACCGAGCGGGAGTCCGCGAGCAGTACTTC. It codes for CASNYRAGVREQYF.

This clone was counted only a few times. The V gene is TRBV5-1, the J gene TRBJ1-4; TRBD1 is a possible D gene (6 bases). Germline assignment: CDR1 SGHRS and CDR2 YFSETQ. Trimming stripped 4 bases from V and 6 bases from J, with 13 bases between. This CDR3 contains 14 residues. CDR3 region: CASSRTDGYEKLFF. The CDR3 DNA reads TGCGCCAGCAGCCGGACAGATGGTTATGAAAAACTGTTTTTT.

This chain links TRBV5-1 with TRBJ1-1; D uncertain. The CDR3 is 13 residues long. Germline V gives CDR1 SGHRS, CDR2 YFSETQ. Trimming took off 4 bases at V and 2 bases at J, with 9 bases between the two ends. This CDR3 reads CASSPDGNTEAFF. In nucleotides, the CDR3 is TGCGCCAGCAGCCCCGACGGTAACACTGAAGCTTTCTTT.

The table lists this clone with a few counts. In DNA form, the CDR3 reads TGTGCCAGCAGCTCCCGGACAGGGGGCTACGAGCAGTACTTC. It translates to CASSSRTGGYEQYF. The genes are TRBV5-4 and TRBJ2-7, with 10 bases aligning to TRBD1. Germline V lookup: CDR1 SGHNT, CDR2 YYREEE (reference sequence). This CDR3 has 14 residues. V shed 3 bases, J shed 3 bases, and the junction held 3 bases outside the gene matches.

In nucleotides, the CDR3 is TGTGCCAGCAGCCGACAGGGAGGCGGAGAGACCCAGTACTTC. It specifies CASSRQGGGETQYF. The chain recombines TRBV5-4 with TRBJ2-5, with D perhaps TRBD1 (7 bases). Germline lookup yields CDR1 SGHNT and CDR2 YYREEE (reference sequence). V was pared by 4 bases and J by 4 bases, with 14 bases between. This CDR3 contains 14 residues. Variable domain in full (rest from reference TRBV5-4 and TRBJ2-5): ETGVTQSPTHLIKTRGQQVTLRCSSQSGHNTVSWYQQALGQGPQFIFQYYREEENGRGNFPPRFSGLQFPNYSSELNVNALELDDSALYLCASSRQGGGETQYFGPGTRLLVL.

The chain carries TRBV7-9 and TRBJ2-7; D is perhaps TRBD1 (6 bases). Germline loops: CDR1 SEHNR, CDR2 FQNEAQ (reference sequence). V was shortened by 2 bases and J by 5 bases, with 13 bases between the two germline ends. The CDR3 covers 14 residues. CDR3: CASSLMTGLDEQYF. Here the CDR3 DNA reads TGTGCCAGCAGCTTAATGACAGGTCTCGACGAGCAGTACTTC. The complete variable domain, with remaining parts taken from reference TRBV7-9 and TRBJ2-7, reads DTGVSQNPRHKITKRGQNVTFRCDPISEHNRLYWYRQTLGQGPEFLTYFQNEAQLEKSRLLSDRFSAERPKGSFSTLEIQRTEQGDSAMYLCASSLMTGLDEQYFGPGTRLTVT.